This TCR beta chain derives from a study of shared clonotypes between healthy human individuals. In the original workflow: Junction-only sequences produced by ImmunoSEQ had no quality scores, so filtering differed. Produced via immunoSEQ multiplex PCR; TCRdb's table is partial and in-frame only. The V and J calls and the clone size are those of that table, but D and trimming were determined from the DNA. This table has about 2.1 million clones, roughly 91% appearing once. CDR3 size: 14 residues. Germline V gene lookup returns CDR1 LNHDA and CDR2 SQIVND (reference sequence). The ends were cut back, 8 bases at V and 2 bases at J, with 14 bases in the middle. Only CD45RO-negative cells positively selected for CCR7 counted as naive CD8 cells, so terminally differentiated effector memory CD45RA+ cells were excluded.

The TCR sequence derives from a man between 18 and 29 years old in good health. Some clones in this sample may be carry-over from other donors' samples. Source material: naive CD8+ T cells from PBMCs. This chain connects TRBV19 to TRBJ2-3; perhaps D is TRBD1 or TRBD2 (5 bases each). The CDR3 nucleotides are TGTGCCAGTTGGGGGATTGGATTCACAGATACGCAGTATTTT. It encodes CASWGIGFTDTQYF.